These 25 T cell receptor beta chains came from one sample sequenced in a study of T-cell reconstitution after alpha-beta-depleted transplantation in children. Unique molecular identifiers were used to barcode this TCRbeta library. One entry per CDR3 protein, called by TCRdb with MiXCR from the PCR reads. The sample lists about a million distinct CDR3 sequences, roughly 29% occurring once. The sample was PBMCs, mostly from graft donor cells, taken 360 days after TCRalphabeta/CD19-depleted stem cell transplant. Source of these receptors: a boy less than two years old who had a stem cell transplant for SCID, so the T cells may come from the graft donor.

This clonotype was seen a handful of times. The chain combines TRBV5-1 with TRBJ2-2; D unresolved. Trimming pared 4 bases from V and 4 bases from J, leaving 14 bases between. Germline CDR1 reads SGHRS; CDR2 reads YFSETQ. The CDR3 runs to 15 residues. In DNA form, the CDR3 reads TGCGCCAGCAGCAATCCACAGTCCCGCACCGGGGAGCTGTTTTTT. It specifies CASSNPQSRTGELFF.

The chain has TRBV6-5 and TRBJ2-1; 8 bases fit TRBD2. The CDR3 extends over 15 amino acids. Germline values: CDR1 MNHEY, CDR2 SVGAGI. Trimming removed 2 bases from V and 3 bases from J; junction bases left unmatched: 3. The CDR3 sequence: CASSYGTRLYNEQFF. For the CDR3, the DNA is TGTGCCAGCAGTTACGGGACTAGACTCTACAATGAGCAGTTCTTC.

A single count supports this clonotype. This sequence joins TRBV23-1 and TRBJ2-7; TRBD1 matches 8 bases. TRBV23-1 is designated an ORF whose function remains uncertain. This CDR3 has 20 amino acids. The J segment lost 7 bases and the V segment lost 2 bases, leaving 25 bases of the junction unmatched. In DNA, the CDR3 is TGCGCCAGCAGTCAACCAACCACCTGGACAGGGCGACCCAACAACCCAGAGCAGTACTTC. Translation: CASSQPTTWTGRPNNPEQYF.

The sample holds a few counts of this clonotype. The chain combines TRBV10-3 with TRBJ2-1; 8 positions match TRBD1. CDR1 is ENHRY and CDR2 is SYGVKD in the germline V gene. The length of the CDR3 is 16 residues. With 6 bases clipped from V and 9 bases from J, the junction kept 16 bases outside the gene matches. CDR3: CAISPRGLSSDSEQFF. The CDR3 nucleotides read TGTGCCATCAGCCCCAGGGGGCTCTCAAGTGACAGTGAGCAGTTCTTC.

The chain uses TRBV7-2 and TRBJ1-3; D is undetermined. There are 15 residues in the CDR3. The V and J ends lost 2 bases and 2 bases respectively, with 10 bases between them. The germline gives CDR1 SGHTA, CDR2 FQGNSA. The CDR3 region has the DNA TGTGCCAGCAGCTTATTAGGGAGCCCTGGAAACACCATATATTTT. This translates into CASSLLGSPGNTIYF.

In its sample, this clonotype was seen a few times. The chain links TRBV9 to TRBJ2-2; no definite D call. CDR3 length: 15 amino acids. In germline, CDR1 is SGDLS, CDR2 YYNGEE. The V and J ends lost 0 bases and 1 base respectively, with 7 bases between them. DNA for the CDR3: TGTGCCAGCAGCGTAGTCCCAGGGAACACCGGGGAGCTGTTTTTT. Residues: CASSVVPGNTGELFF.

The J gene is TRBJ2-3, the V gene TRBV20-1, with TRBD1 identical over 8 bases. V lost 4 bases to trimming and J lost 7 bases; unmatched junction nucleotides: 13. Germline lookup yields CDR1 DFQATT and CDR2 SNEGSKA (reference sequence). This CDR3 comprises 15 residues. The CDR3 region is CSAKPGQGPWHTQYF. CDR3 nucleotides: TGCAGTGCTAAGCCCGGACAGGGACCTTGGCATACGCAGTATTTT.

Only a few counts were recorded for this clonotype. The V call is TRBV12-3 or TRBV12-4, the J call TRBJ1-3, with 7 bases lining up with TRBD1. Trimming at V came to 4 bases and at J to 2 bases, leaving 5 bases not matched to a gene. This CDR3 contains 15 residues. The CDR3 nucleotides are TGTGCCAGCAGTTACTACAGGGGAACTGGAAACACCATATATTTT. Residues: CASSYYRGTGNTIYF.

This clonotype was detected a few times. The CDR3 loop reads CATSSLTGRFSGANVLTF. The CDR3 region has the DNA TGTGCCACCAGCAGCCTGACAGGAAGGTTCTCTGGGGCCAACGTCCTGACTTTC. The V gene is TRBV15, the J gene TRBJ2-6; possibly TRBD1 for D (6 bases). Trimming removed 3 bases from V and 0 bases from J, with 15 bases in between. The germline CDR1 and CDR2 sequences are LNHNV and YYDKDF (reference sequence). The CDR3 is 18 residues long.

This clonotype occurred a few times. This chain uses TRBV6-1 with TRBJ1-5; D is possibly TRBD1 (5 bases). Germline CDR1 and CDR2: MNHNS and SASEGT. Trimming removed 8 bases from V and 2 bases from J, with 10 bases in between. The CDR3 consists of 13 residues. This CDR3 reads CASGWDRNQPQHF. CDR3 in DNA: TGTGCCAGCGGGTGGGACCGCAATCAGCCCCAGCATTTT.

The chain recombines TRBV9 with TRBJ2-4; D is perhaps TRBD1 (6 bases). The CDR3 is 14 amino acids. Germline V gene lookup returns CDR1 SGDLS and CDR2 YYNGEE. V gave up 4 bases and J gave up 4 bases, with 12 bases separating them. DNA for the CDR3: TGTGCCAGCAGCCCCTGGACAGAGAAAAACATTCAGTACTTC. Translating gives CASSPWTEKNIQYF.

The V gene is TRBV6-1, the J gene TRBJ2-7; tentative D call: TRBD2 (6 bases). Germline CDR1 reads MNHNS; CDR2 reads SASEGT. The CDR3 runs to 14 residues. V lost 7 bases and J 0 bases, leaving 13 bases between the germline ends. CDR3 loop: CASTRDWSSYEQYF. CDR3 nucleotide sequence: TGTGCCAGCACCCGGGACTGGAGCTCCTACGAGCAGTACTTC.

The V call is TRBV15, the J call TRBJ2-3; D is perhaps TRBD1 (6 bases). Germline V gene data show CDR1 as LNHNV and CDR2 as YYDKDF (reference sequence). The germline V and J ends were trimmed by 4 bases and 1 base, with 15 bases remaining between them. This CDR3 contains 16 residues. The CDR3 protein is CATSTKYRDRTDTQYF. The CDR3 DNA reads as TGTGCCACCAGCACCAAATACAGGGACCGCACAGATACGCAGTATTTT.

This clonotype has only a few counts. The chain links TRBV27 to TRBJ2-1, with D possibly TRBD1 on 5 matching bases. The CDR3 length is 13 residues. CDR1 is MNHEY and CDR2 is SMNVEV in the germline V gene (reference sequence). V was trimmed by 4 bases and J by 8 bases, leaving 12 bases between them. CDR3 sequence reads: CASSSQGPDEQFF. CDR3 coding DNA: TGTGCCAGCAGTTCTCAGGGTCCGGATGAGCAGTTCTTC.

This clonotype was detected once. V usage is TRBV18 and J usage is TRBJ2-2, with D perhaps TRBD1 (6 bases). The CDR3 consists of 17 residues. Looked up from germline, CDR1 is KGHSH and CDR2 is LQKENI. V was cut by 3 bases and J by 6 bases, with 20 bases left in between. CDR3 protein: CASSPRAAGVSAGELFF. CDR3 in DNA: TGTGCCAGCTCACCCCGCGCAGCAGGGGTGTCCGCCGGGGAGCTGTTTTTT.

This clonotype has only a few counts. V and J are TRBV29-1 and TRBJ2-3; the D is unclear. The V gene's germline CDR1 is SQVTM and CDR2 ANQGSEA. The CDR3 consists of 14 residues. V shed 6 bases and J shed 3 bases, with 16 bases lying between them. DNA of the CDR3: TGCAGCGTAATCCTAGAGCATAGTACAGATACGCAGTATTTT. Translation gives CSVILEHSTDTQYF.

The V and J genes are TRBV3-1 and TRBJ1-2; no clear D. This CDR3 spans 12 amino acids. V lost 0 bases and J 7 bases, leaving 6 bases between the germline ends. Germline CDR1 is LGHDT and CDR2 is YNNKEL (reference sequence). The CDR3 reads CASSQDLLGYTF. The CDR3 region has the DNA TGTGCCAGCAGCCAAGATCTCCTTGGCTACACCTTC.

The table lists this clonotype with many counts. The chain couples TRBV5-1 to TRBJ1-1; D is undetermined. Germline V gene lookup returns CDR1 SGHRS and CDR2 YFSETQ. V shed 0 bases and J shed 4 bases, with 10 bases lying between them. This CDR3 comprises 14 residues. CDR3 coding DNA: TGCGCCAGCAGCTTGGTGGGCGGTTTCACTGAAGCTTTCTTT. Translated, it gives CASSLVGGFTEAFF. Combining the CDR3 with reference TRBV5-1 and TRBJ1-1 gives the whole variable domain KAGVTQTPRYLIKTRGQQVTLSCSPISGHRSVSWYQQTPGQGLQFLFEYFSETQRNKGNFPGRFSGRQFSNSRSEMNVSTLELGDSALYLCASSLVGGFTEAFFGQGTRLTVV.

This clonotype was seen a handful of times. The chain links TRBV9 to TRBJ2-1; 13 bases agree with TRBD2. V lost 2 bases to trimming and J lost 12 bases; unmatched junction nucleotides: 2. CDR3 length: 13 amino acids. Germline CDR1 is SGDLS and CDR2 is YYNGEE. The DNA for the CDR3 is TGTGCCAGCAGCGTTGGACTAGCGGGGGCGCAGTTCTTC. This translates into CASSVGLAGAQFF.

The rearrangement uses TRBV5-1 and TRBJ2-1; D is unclear. Per germline, CDR1 SGHRS and CDR2 YFSETQ. The V and J ends lost 2 bases and 0 bases respectively, with 12 bases between them. The CDR3 runs to 16 residues. CDR3 sequence reads: CASSFQVWSSYNEQFF. The CDR3 region has the DNA TGCGCCAGCAGCTTCCAGGTTTGGAGCTCCTACAATGAGCAGTTCTTC. Full variable domain (outside the CDR3, taken from reference TRBV5-1 and TRBJ2-1): KAGVTQTPRYLIKTRGQQVTLSCSPISGHRSVSWYQQTPGQGLQFLFEYFSETQRNKGNFPGRFSGRQFSNSRSEMNVSTLELGDSALYLCASSFQVWSSYNEQFFGPGTRLTVL.

The rearrangement uses TRBV6-5 and TRBJ2-1; D is perhaps TRBD1 or TRBD2 (6 bases each). Germline lookup yields CDR1 MNHEY and CDR2 SVGAGI. V was pared by 0 bases and J by 1 base, with 10 bases between. The CDR3 is made up of 16 amino acids. In nucleotides, the CDR3 is TGTGCCAGCAGTTACTCGTCGGGGGCGTCCTACAATGAGCAGTTCTTC. This encodes CASSYSSGASYNEQFF.

Only a few counts were recorded for this clonotype. This chain links TRBV9 with TRBJ1-6, with D possibly TRBD1 on 5 matching bases. This CDR3 region has 17 residues. Germline V gene data show CDR1 as SGDLS and CDR2 as YYNGEE. The V gene lost 4 bases and the J gene lost 5 bases, with 19 bases spanning the gap. Written as DNA, the CDR3 is TGTGCCAGCAGCCCCTCAGGGTCCTTAAAGCATAATTCACCCCTCCACTTT. Translating gives CASSPSGSLKHNSPLHF.

The V and J genes are TRBV12-3 or TRBV12-4 and TRBJ1-2; 8 bases are a match to TRBD1. The CDR3 extends over 17 amino acids. J was trimmed by 1 base and V by 3 bases; bases with no gene match: 10. In nucleotides, the CDR3 is TGTGCCAGCAGTTTCTTGGAGGGGACAGGTTATAACTATGGCTACACCTTC. Its translation is CASSFLEGTGYNYGYTF.

This clonotype turned up a few times. V usage is TRBV10-3 and J usage is TRBJ2-7; tentatively, D is TRBD1 (5 bases). Trimming shortened V by 0 bases and J by 1 base, and 10 bases separated the two germline ends. Per germline, CDR1 ENHRY and CDR2 SYGVKD. The CDR3 covers 15 residues. CDR3 in amino acids: CAISESRTGSYEQYF. CDR3 nucleotides: TGTGCCATCAGTGAGTCGAGAACAGGTTCCTACGAGCAGTACTTC.

The chain carries TRBV20-1 and TRBJ2-7; D tentatively fits TRBD1 or TRBD2 (5 bases each). CDR1 is DFQATT, CDR2 SNEGSKA, per germline (reference sequence). V lost 6 bases and J 7 bases, leaving 19 bases between the germline ends. The CDR3 consists of 13 residues. CDR3 sequence: CSAIGTRVREQYF. Written as DNA, the CDR3 is TGCAGTGCCATCGGGACCCGGGTTAGGGAGCAGTACTTC.